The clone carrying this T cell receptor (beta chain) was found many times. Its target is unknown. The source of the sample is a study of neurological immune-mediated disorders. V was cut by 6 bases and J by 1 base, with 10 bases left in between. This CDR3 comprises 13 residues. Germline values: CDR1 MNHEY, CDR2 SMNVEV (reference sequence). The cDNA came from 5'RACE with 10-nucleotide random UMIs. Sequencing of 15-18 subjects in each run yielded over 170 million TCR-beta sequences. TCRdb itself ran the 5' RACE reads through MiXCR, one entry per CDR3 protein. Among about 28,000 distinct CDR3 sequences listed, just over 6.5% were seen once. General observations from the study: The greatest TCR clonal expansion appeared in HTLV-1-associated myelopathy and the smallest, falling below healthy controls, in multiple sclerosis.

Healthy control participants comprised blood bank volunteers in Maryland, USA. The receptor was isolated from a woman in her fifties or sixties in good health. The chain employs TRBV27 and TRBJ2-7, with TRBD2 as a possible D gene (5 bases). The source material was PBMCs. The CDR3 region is CASRRVGSYEQYF. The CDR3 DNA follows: TGTGCCAGCAGGCGGGTAGGTTCCTACGAGCAGTACTTC.